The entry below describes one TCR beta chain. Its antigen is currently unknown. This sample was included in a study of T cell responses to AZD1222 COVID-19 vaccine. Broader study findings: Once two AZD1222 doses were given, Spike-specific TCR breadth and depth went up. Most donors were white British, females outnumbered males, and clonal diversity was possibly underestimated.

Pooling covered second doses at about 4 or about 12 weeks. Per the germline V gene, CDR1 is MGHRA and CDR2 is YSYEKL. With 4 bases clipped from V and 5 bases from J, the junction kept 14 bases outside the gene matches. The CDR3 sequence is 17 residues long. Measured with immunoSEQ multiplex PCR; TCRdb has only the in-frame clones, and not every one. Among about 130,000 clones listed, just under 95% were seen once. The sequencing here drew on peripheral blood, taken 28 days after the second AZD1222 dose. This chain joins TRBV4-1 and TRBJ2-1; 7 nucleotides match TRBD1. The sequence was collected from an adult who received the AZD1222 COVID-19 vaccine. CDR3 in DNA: TGCGCCAGCAGCCGAGGACTTTTGACAGGGAGAAACAATGAGCAGTTCTTC. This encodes CASSRGLLTGRNNEQFF.